The rows below give T cell receptor beta chains drawn from one sample of a study of cytomegalovirus exposure and HLA in healthy donors. The assay was immunoSEQ multiplex PCR, and TCRdb's table has in-frame clones only and misses some. The data show approximately 140,000 clones, around 84% seen once. Sequenced sample: PBMCs. These receptors came from a man between 40 and 49 years old in good health and CMV-seropositive. CDR3s include the opening cysteine and the closing phenylalanine or tryptophan. A D gene is named only where the DNA matches it firmly. The size field is filled for only some rows; it gives once, few, many or a size class.

D	V	J	size	CDR3	DNA
TRBD1	TRBV7-9	TRBJ1-1	NA	CASSEGTGVNTEAFF	TGTGCCAGCAGCGAAGGGACAGGGGTGAACACTGAAGCTTTCTTT
NA	TRBV9	TRBJ2-1	NA	CASSVGPGHNNEQFF	TGTGCCAGCAGCGTAGGACCGGGACACAACAATGAGCAGTTCTTC
NA	TRBV28	TRBJ1-2	NA	CASSLSQAESYGYTF	TGTGCCAGCAGTTTATCACAGGCAGAGAGCTATGGCTACACCTTC
NA	TRBV19	TRBJ1-2	NA	CASRERYSNYGYTF	TGTGCCAGTAGGGAGAGATATTCTAACTATGGCTACACCTTC
TRBD1	TRBV10-3	TRBJ2-7	NA	CAIRGQGVYEQYF	TGTGCCATCAGAGGACAGGGAGTATACGAGCAGTACTTC
TRBD1	TRBV18	TRBJ2-7	NA	CASSPGQGGEQYF	TGTGCCAGCTCACCCGGACAGGGGGGCGAGCAGTACTTC
NA	TRBV6-6	TRBJ2-1	NA	CASSLGPNEQFF	TGTGCCAGCAGCTTGGGGCCCAATGAGCAGTTCTTC
NA	TRBV4-3	TRBJ1-5	NA	CASSPGLISNQPQHF	TGCGCCAGCAGCCCGGGACTGATTAGCAATCAGCCCCAGCATTTT
NA	TRBV11-2	TRBJ2-7	NA	CASSLGLYSQYF	TGTGCCAGCAGCTTAGGACTGTATTCGCAGTACTTC
TRBD1	TRBV9	TRBJ1-2	once	CASSPAGQEFYGYTF	TGTGCCAGCAGCCCAGCGGGACAGGAATTCTATGGCTACACCTTC
TRBD1	TRBV7-2	TRBJ1-1	few	CASSLGTGRTNF	TGTGCCAGCAGCTTAGGGACAGGGAGGACTAATTTT
NA	TRBV16	TRBJ1-3	NA	CASSPLGNTIYF	TGTGCCAGCAGCCCACTCGGAAACACCATATATTTT
TRBD1	TRBV10-1	TRBJ2-2	NA	CASSDHRTGFTGELFF	TGCGCCAGCAGTGACCATCGGACAGGGTTCACCGGGGAGCTGTTTTTT
TRBD2	TRBV18	TRBJ2-7	NA	CASSRLAGAVYEQYF	TGTGCCAGCTCACGATTAGCGGGAGCGGTCTACGAGCAGTACTTC
TRBD1	TRBV9	TRBJ2-7	NA	CASSAGQVGEQYF	TGTGCCAGCAGCGCCGGACAGGTGGGCGAGCAGTACTTC